Given below is one TCR beta chain in context. Some clones are missing from TCRdb's copy, which holds only in-frame ones; the method was immunoSEQ multiplex PCR. The table has some 220,000 clones, 80% to 85% seen once. This record belongs to a study of blood T cell repertoires in COVID-19. Whole-study context: The samples span acute and convalescent COVID-19 from the United States, Italy and Spain. T cells, B-cell-depleted T cells, or PBMCs provided the cDNA or gDNA that served as material.

This TCR derives from a woman between 70 and 85 years old with COVID-19, enrolled during active disease. Material for sequencing was peripheral blood.

DNA for the CDR3: TGCAGCGTTGAATCCTCGGGGCGGGGGAGGACTGAAGCTTTCTTT. Translation gives CSVESSGRGRTEAFF. The chain has TRBV29-1 and TRBJ1-1; D possibly corresponds to TRBD1 (5 bases). Germline V lookup: CDR1 SQVTM, CDR2 ANQGSEA. This CDR3 region has 15 residues. The V gene lost 2 bases and the J gene lost 5 bases, with 18 bases spanning the gap.